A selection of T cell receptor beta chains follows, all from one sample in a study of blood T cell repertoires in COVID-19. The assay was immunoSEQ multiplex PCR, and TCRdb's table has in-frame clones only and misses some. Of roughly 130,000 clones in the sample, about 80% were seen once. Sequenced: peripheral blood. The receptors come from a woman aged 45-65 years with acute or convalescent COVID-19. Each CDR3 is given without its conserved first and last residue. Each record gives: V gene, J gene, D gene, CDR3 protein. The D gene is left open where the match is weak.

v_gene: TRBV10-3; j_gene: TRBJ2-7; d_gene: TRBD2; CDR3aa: AIRPHGGGETSSYEQY
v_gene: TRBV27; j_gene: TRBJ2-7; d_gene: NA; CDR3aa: ASSRRQGLNEQASYEQY
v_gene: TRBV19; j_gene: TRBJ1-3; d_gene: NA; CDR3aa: ASSISPLSGNTIY
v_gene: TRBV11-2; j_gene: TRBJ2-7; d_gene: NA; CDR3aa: ASTSQATYEQY
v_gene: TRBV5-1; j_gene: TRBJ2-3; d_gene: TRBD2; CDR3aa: ASRGGSSPNTDTQY
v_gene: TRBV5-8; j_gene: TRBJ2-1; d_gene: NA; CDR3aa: ASSYLLSYNEQF
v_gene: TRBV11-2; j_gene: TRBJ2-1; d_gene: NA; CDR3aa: ASSLHPGQSYPNEQF
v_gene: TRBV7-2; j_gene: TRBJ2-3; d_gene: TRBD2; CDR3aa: ASSQLIAGGGDTQY
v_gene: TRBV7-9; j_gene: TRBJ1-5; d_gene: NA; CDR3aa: ASSLLEAQPQH
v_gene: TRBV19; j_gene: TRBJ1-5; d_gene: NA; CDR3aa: ASNVQATSNQPQH
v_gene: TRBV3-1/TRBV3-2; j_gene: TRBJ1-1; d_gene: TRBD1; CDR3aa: ASSRGLLRTGGTEAF
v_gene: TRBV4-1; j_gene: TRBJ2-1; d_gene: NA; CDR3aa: ASSQDLGPLKQF
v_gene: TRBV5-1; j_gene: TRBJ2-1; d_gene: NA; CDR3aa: ASSLDREGWEQF
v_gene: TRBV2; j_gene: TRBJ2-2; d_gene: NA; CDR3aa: ASRPDVTGELF
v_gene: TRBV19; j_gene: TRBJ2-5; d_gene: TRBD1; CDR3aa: ASSTGQGVIEETQY
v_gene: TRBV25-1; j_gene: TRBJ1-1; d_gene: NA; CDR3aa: ASSRYSGWAF
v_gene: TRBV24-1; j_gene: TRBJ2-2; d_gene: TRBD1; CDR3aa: ATSDKPTLRQGAFPGELF
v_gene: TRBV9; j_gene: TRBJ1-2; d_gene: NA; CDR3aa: ASSPQTEYNYGYT
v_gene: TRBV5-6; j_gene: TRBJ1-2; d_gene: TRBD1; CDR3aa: ASSSTGGGGYT
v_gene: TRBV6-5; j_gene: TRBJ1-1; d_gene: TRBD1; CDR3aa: ASSRGRLAEAF
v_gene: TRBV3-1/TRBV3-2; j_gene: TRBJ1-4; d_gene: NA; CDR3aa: ASSRGWVAGAGDEKLF
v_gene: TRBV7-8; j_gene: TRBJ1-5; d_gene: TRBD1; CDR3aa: ASSRMGQGMDQPQH
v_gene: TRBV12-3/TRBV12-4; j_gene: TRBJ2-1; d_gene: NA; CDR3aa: ASSLGPVEQF